The sequence of this TCR beta chain was determined in a study of T cells after yellow fever vaccination (dated by TCRdb to between 2017 and 2020). Background for the entire study: Libraries from fractions with low cell numbers were prepared with the SMART-Seq v4 Ultra Low Input RNA kit. Bulk TCR alpha and beta repertoires were sequenced longitudinally to track T-cell clones before and after primary and booster YFV17D yellow fever vaccination. The cohort comprised two healthy male donors, one aged 18 to 29 and one aged 30 to 40 years. Bulk PBMC replicates and cell subsets were isolated from blood drawn at multiple timepoints before and after both primary and secondary immunization. Results the study describes overall, beyond this receptor: FACS-sorted repertoires could contain abundant contaminating clonotypes from the bulk population, so computational filtering was required. Because only a couple of donors were included in the study, the extent to which the findings can be generalized is limited. Most clones expanded after primary vaccination (around 97% of CD4 and roughly 90% of CD8) were re-detected after the booster, suggesting that broad memory maintenance occurred. A small share of clonotypes occurred in both CD4 and CD8 compartments, likely arising from convergent recombination. The secondary T-cell response was found to be weaker but faster than the primary response, with a peak reached on day 5 rather than on day 15.

From its cysteine to its phenylalanine, the CDR3 spans 16 amino acids. The CDR3 DNA has 48 bases and is translated from base 1. V is pruned by 5 bases and J by 4 bases, leaving 6 bases of the junction without a gene match. Taken from the germline V gene, the CDR1 and CDR2 loops are MNHEY and SVGEGT. This clonotype was seen ten or more times. This receptor's antigen is unknown. The record has no base qualities; no much larger clone is one base away. In the paper's terms, the treatment or condition label means: live attenuated yellow fever vaccine strain. A standard Ficoll-Paque protocol was used to isolate PBMCs from peripheral blood. Dynabeads CD4 and CD8 positive selection kits were used to isolate the CD4 and CD8 T-cell fractions. TriZol was used to extract RNA from bulk PBMCs, from CD4 and CD8 fractions, and from dextramer-positive and dextramer-negative fractions. TCR cDNA was synthesized by 5'RACE template switching, through which a universal primer site and unique molecular identifiers were introduced. cDNA synthesis was primed from both the TCR alpha and TCR beta constant segments. Libraries were amplified in two PCR steps, with sample barcodes and sequencing adapters added in the second step. Sequencing of libraries was done on Illumina HiSeq 2500 (2x100 bp) or NovaSeq (2x150 bp). The original pipeline was this. MIGEC handled demultiplexing of reads and collapsing into UMI consensus sequences, while MiXCR performed V(D)J alignment. Clonotypes responding to the vaccine were identified with edgeR on replicate PBMC samples, with the criteria of FDR below 0.01 and a log2 fold change above 5 up to day 15. Bulk clonotypes were assigned CD4 or CD8 identity according to which sequenced CD4 or CD8 repertoire held them at higher abundance. In-frame beta chains were kept once TCRdb had trimmed the public reads at Q25 with fastp and called clones with MiXCR. Rows with a matching CDR3 protein are joined into one entry that keeps the most common DNA and genes. These V and J calls rely on TCRdb rather than the paper's analysis. This sample has over 100,000 distinct CDR3 sequences in its table, and approximately 8.4% of those were observed once. Clones ranked in the top ten supply roughly 27% of the sample.

Sequencing was performed on CD8+ T cells sorted from PBMCs, taken 45 days after the yellow fever booster vaccination. The TCR comes from a man aged 30 to 39 who received the YFV17D yellow fever vaccine. The chain couples TRBV6-2 or TRBV6-3 to TRBJ2-2, and 11 junction bases match TRBD2. The encoded CDR3 is CASSLTSGSVTGELFF. The sequence in DNA is TGTGCCAGCAGTCTTACTAGCGGGAGCGTCACCGGGGAGCTGTTTTTT.